This is a list of T cell receptor beta chains from one sample in a study of shared clonotypes between healthy human individuals. Assay: immunoSEQ multiplex PCR; the TCRdb copy retains only in-frame clones and omits some. The sample has some 1 million clones; around 76% are singletons. Input material: memory CD4+ T cells sorted from blood. The receptors here all came from a man between 18 and 29 years old in good health. CDR3s include the opening cysteine and the closing phenylalanine or tryptophan. The D gene is left open where the match is weak. Size is omitted from some rows. Given values are once, few, many or a class for expanded clones.

clone size,D gene,V gene,J gene,CDR3 protein,CDR3 DNA
many,NA,TRBV7-2,TRBJ2-3,CASSRQDGGTDTQYF,TGTGCCAGCAGCCGACAGGATGGAGGGACAGATACGCAGTATTTT
few,TRBD1,TRBV28,TRBJ1-5,CASSTTTGFKPQHF,TGTGCCAGCAGCACAACGACAGGGTTTAAGCCCCAGCATTTT
NA,NA,TRBV5-1,TRBJ2-6,CASSQTSGANVLTF,TGCGCCAGCAGCCAGACCTCTGGGGCCAACGTCCTGACTTTC
NA,TRBD2,TRBV5-1,TRBJ2-7,CASSFHAGAYEQYF,TGCGCCAGCAGCTTCCATGCGGGGGCCTACGAGCAGTACTTC
NA,TRBD2,TRBV7-2,TRBJ2-7,CASRRPGGSTHEQYF,TGTGCCAGCAGGCGTCCTGGCGGGAGCACCCACGAGCAGTACTTC
NA,NA,TRBV5-1,TRBJ1-1,CASSLGSGWNTEAFF,TGCGCCAGCAGCTTGGGGTCGGGGTGGAACACTGAAGCTTTCTTT
NA,NA,TRBV28,TRBJ1-2,CASRRGGSSYGYTF,TGTGCCAGCAGAAGGGGGGGCTCAAGCTATGGCTACACCTTC
NA,NA,TRBV5-4,TRBJ1-2,CASSTDPNYGYTF,TGTGCCAGCAGCACGGACCCCAACTATGGCTACACCTTC
NA,NA,TRBV28,TRBJ1-5,CASSSQGRGGKQPQHF,TGTGCCAGCAGTTCCCAGGGAAGGGGGGGAAAGCAGCCCCAGCATTTT
NA,NA,TRBV7-9,TRBJ1-3,CASSLEGSGNTIYF,TGTGCCAGCAGCTTAGAAGGCAGCGGAAACACCATATATTTT
NA,NA,TRBV6-1,TRBJ2-3,CASSEASPRTDTQYF,TGTGCCAGCAGTGAAGCTAGTCCGCGGACAGATACGCAGTATTTT
NA,NA,TRBV11-2,TRBJ2-5,CASRSGTFQYF,TGTGCCAGCAGGTCCGGGACTTTCCAGTACTTC
once,NA,TRBV30,TRBJ1-2,CAWSPKGGNGYTF,TGTGCCTGGTCCCCCAAGGGCGGGAATGGCTACACCTTC
NA,TRBD1,TRBV4-2,TRBJ1-5,CASSQEGQGANQPQHF,TGTGCCAGCAGCCAAGAGGGACAGGGGGCGAATCAGCCCCAGCATTTT
NA,NA,TRBV10-3,TRBJ2-6,CAISDKGLTGANVLTF,TGTGCCATCAGTGATAAAGGACTGACTGGGGCCAACGTCCTGACTTTC
NA,NA,TRBV7-2,TRBJ1-6,CASSLGASPLHF,TGTGCCAGCAGCTTAGGAGCTTCACCCCTCCACTTT
NA,NA,TRBV15,TRBJ1-5,CATSRNMDSGQPQHF,TGTGCCACCAGCAGAAATATGGACTCGGGGCAGCCCCAGCATTTT
NA,NA,TRBV7-2,TRBJ2-2,CASSLDRVPLTGELFF,TGTGCCAGCAGCTTAGATCGGGTTCCCCTCACCGGGGAGCTGTTTTTT
NA,NA,TRBV4-1,TRBJ2-3,CASSQVGRTDTQYF,TGCGCCAGCAGCCAAGTTGGAAGGACAGATACGCAGTATTTT
few,NA,TRBV7-9,TRBJ2-2,CASTASGAGNTGELFF,TGTGCCAGCACCGCTTCCGGGGCGGGGAACACCGGGGAGCTGTTTTTT